Below, one TCR beta chain is given with its context. This sample was taken from a study of T cells in localized non-small cell lung cancer. Germline assignment: CDR1 SQVTM and CDR2 ANQGSEA. The CDR3 length is 14 residues. J lost 0 bases, V lost 4 bases, and 5 bases had no gene match. Clones were sequenced by immunoSEQ multiplex PCR, and TCRdb holds only the in-frame ones, with some missing. The repertoire holds 25,000 to 30,000 clones, with more than 75% as singletons. The sequence was obtained from a woman between 35 and 75 years old with stage I lung adenocarcinoma. The chain combines TRBV29-1 with TRBJ2-7, with TRBD2 identical over 8 bases. The sample here was peripheral blood, taken before any cancer treatment. DNA of the CDR3: TGCAGCGTTGTGGTAAGCGGGGGCTCCTACGAGCAGTACTTC. Translating gives CSVVVSGGSYEQYF.